One sample yielded the 14 T cell receptor beta chains listed below, sequenced in a study of T cells expressing NK-cell markers. TCRdb re-called the 5' RACE reads and catalogs CDR3 proteins one per entry, DNA excluded. The table for this sample gives some 460,000 distinct CDR3 sequences. The sample consisted of blood T cells: a sorted CD56 or NKG2C T cell subset, CD4+ or CD8+ T cells, or bulk PBMC T cells (not recorded which). Every receptor here comes from a woman aged 50 to 60 in good health.

The V call is TRBV4-1, the J call TRBJ1-2; the D call of TRBD1 rests on TCRdb alone, since no DNA is present to check it. The CDR3 runs 12 residues. CDR1 and CDR2 from the germline V gene are MGHRA and YSYEKL. This CDR3 is CASSPQGDGYTF.

The chain uses TRBV6-6 and TRBJ1-2. The CDR3 extends over 14 amino acids. Looked up from germline, CDR1 is MNHNY and CDR2 is SVGAGI (reference sequence). The chain's CDR3 is CASSPRSDNYGYTF.

The CDR3 sequence: CASSQVRVEGNEQFF. The chain joins TRBV3-1 to TRBJ2-1; TCRdb's assignment of TRBD2 cannot be checked, as there is no DNA. CDR1 is LGHDT, CDR2 YNNKEL, per germline (reference sequence). The CDR3 has 15 amino acids.

The rearrangement links TRBV4-1 to TRBJ2-1. From germline, CDR1 is MGHRA and CDR2 YSYEKL. The CDR3 is 17 amino acids. The chain's CDR3 is CASSQRSEVFSYNEQFF.

The V and J genes are TRBV29-1 and TRBJ2-7; TCRdb indicates TRBD1, and absent DNA this call remains unverified. Germline lookup yields CDR1 SQVTM and CDR2 ANQGSEA. This CDR3 has 13 amino acids. The CDR3 region is CSVAGGQGATQYF.

The chain links TRBV5-1 to TRBJ2-5; the TRBD1 assignment by TCRdb is unverifiable without DNA. This CDR3 has 14 residues. Germline V gene data show CDR1 as SGHRS and CDR2 as YFSETQ. CDR3 residues: CASSQQGPQETQYF.

This chain connects TRBV20-1 to TRBJ2-7. The CDR3 contains 14 residues. Germline CDR1 and CDR2: DFQATT and SNEGSKA (reference sequence). The CDR3 is CSARGTDRAYEQYF.

The rearrangement links TRBV29-1 to TRBJ2-7. Germline values: CDR1 SQVTM, CDR2 ANQGSEA. The CDR3 extends over 12 amino acids. CDR3 amino acids: CSFRGATYEQYF.

V is TRBV5-1 and J is TRBJ2-4; TCRdb lists TRBD1, though no DNA is available to test this call. CDR3 size: 15 residues. Germline CDR1 reads SGHRS; CDR2 reads YFSETQ. The CDR3 loop reads CASNTGDVAKNIQYF.

The CDR3 protein is CASSPGGGVSNQPQHF. The chain carries TRBV5-1 and TRBJ1-5; TCRdb picks TRBD1, but there is no DNA to check that call. In germline, CDR1 is SGHRS, CDR2 YFSETQ. The CDR3 contains 16 residues.

The chain couples TRBV15 to TRBJ2-5; the TRBD2 assignment by TCRdb is unverifiable without DNA. Germline CDR1 and CDR2: LNHNV and YYDKDF (reference sequence). This CDR3 region has 19 residues. The CDR3 loop is CATSSSPGLAGGVQETQYF. Full variable domain (outside the CDR3, taken from reference TRBV15 and TRBJ2-5): DAMVIQNPRYQVTQFGKPVTLSCSQTLNHNVMYWYQQKSSQAPKLLFHYYDKDFNNEADTPDNFQSRRPNTSFCFLDIRSPGLGDTAMYLCATSSSPGLAGGVQETQYFGPGTRLLVL.

V is TRBV19 and J is TRBJ1-4; the TRBD1 assignment by TCRdb is unverifiable without DNA. Germline lookup yields CDR1 LNHDA and CDR2 SQIVND (reference sequence). The CDR3 is 16 amino acids. CDR3 sequence: CASSPRQDRFNEKLFF.

The CDR3 reads CSARVGVLDTQYF. The chain recombines TRBV20-1 with TRBJ2-3; without DNA, the TCRdb call of TRBD1 cannot be checked. This CDR3 is built from 13 residues. The germline V gene has CDR1 DFQATT and CDR2 SNEGSKA (reference sequence).

The genes are TRBV12-3 or TRBV12-4 and TRBJ2-7; TCRdb lists TRBD1, though no DNA is available to test this call. The CDR3 runs 14 residues. The CDR3: CASRIAGASYEQYF.